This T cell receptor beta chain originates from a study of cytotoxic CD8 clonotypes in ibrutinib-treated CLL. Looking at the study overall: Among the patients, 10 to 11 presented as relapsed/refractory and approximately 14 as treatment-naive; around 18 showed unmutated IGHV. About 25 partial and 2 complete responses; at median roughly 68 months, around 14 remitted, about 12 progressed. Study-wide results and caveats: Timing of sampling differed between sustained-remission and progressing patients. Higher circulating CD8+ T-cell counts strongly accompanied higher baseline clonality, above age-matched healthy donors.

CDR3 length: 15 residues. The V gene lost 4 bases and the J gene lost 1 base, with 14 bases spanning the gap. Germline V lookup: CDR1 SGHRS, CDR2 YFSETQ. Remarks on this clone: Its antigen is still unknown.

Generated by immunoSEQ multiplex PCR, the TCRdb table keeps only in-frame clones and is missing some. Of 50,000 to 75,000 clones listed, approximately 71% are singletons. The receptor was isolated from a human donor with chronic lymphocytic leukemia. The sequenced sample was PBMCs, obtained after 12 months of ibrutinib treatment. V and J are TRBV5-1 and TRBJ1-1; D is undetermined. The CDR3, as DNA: TGCGCCAGCAGCAAGCGGGGTGAATGGAACACTGAAGCTTTCTTT. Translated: CASSKRGEWNTEAFF.